This record concerns one TCR beta chain sequence. Its antigen is still unknown. The table came from immunoSEQ multiplex PCR; TCRdb's copy has only in-frame clones and leaves some out. The sample has 2,500 to 3,000 clones, roughly 80% seen once; the top ten hold approximately 5%. This entry comes from a study of immune evolution from preneoplasia to lung adenocarcinoma. Germline V lookup: CDR1 SGHTA, CDR2 FQGNSA. Trimming shortened V by 5 bases and J by 7 bases, and 22 bases separated the two germline ends. This CDR3 comprises 16 residues. General study points: Later-stage lesions appeared to have more T cells, more diversity, less clonality.

The receptor was isolated from a person aged 70 to 80 with invasive lung adenocarcinoma. This chain uses TRBV7-2 with TRBJ2-3; D is perhaps TRBD1 or TRBD2 (5 bases each). The sample comprised FFPE invasive lung adenocarcinoma tissue. CDR3 in amino acids: CASSQRGGLPSNTQYF. CDR3 nucleotide sequence: TGTGCCAGCAGCCAGAGGGGCGGACTCCCCTCCAATACGCAGTATTTT.